This T cell receptor (beta chain) was profiled in a study of OX40 agonist ivuxolimab in advanced cancers. This table comes from immunoSEQ multiplex PCR, and its TCRdb copy is limited to in-frame clones, with some not included. The table includes about 71,000 clones, around 80% detected once. The CDR3 has 13 amino acids. The V gene's germline CDR1 is SGHAT and CDR2 FQDESV (reference sequence). V shed 5 bases and J shed 2 bases, with 10 bases lying between them. The TCR sequence derives from an adult with an advanced solid tumor such as melanoma, head and neck, liver or kidney cancer. V is TRBV11-1 and J is TRBJ2-7; D might be TRBD1 (6 bases). The source was CD4+ or CD8+ T cells sorted from blood, collected in a trial of the OX40 agonist ivuxolimab. CDR3 in DNA: TGTGCCAGCAGCCAAGGACAGACCTACGAGCAGTACTTC. It encodes CASSQGQTYEQYF.